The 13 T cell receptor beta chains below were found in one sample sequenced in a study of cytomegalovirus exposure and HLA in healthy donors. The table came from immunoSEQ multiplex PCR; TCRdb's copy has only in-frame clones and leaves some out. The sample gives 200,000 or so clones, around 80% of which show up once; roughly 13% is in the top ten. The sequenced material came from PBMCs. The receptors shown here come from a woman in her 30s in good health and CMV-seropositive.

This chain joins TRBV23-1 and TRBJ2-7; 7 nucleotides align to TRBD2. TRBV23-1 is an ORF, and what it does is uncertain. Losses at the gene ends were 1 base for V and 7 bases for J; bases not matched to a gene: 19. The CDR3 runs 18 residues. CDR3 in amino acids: CASSQYREVGGSRKEQYF. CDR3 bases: TGCGCCAGCAGTCAATATAGGGAAGTTGGCGGGAGTAGGAAAGAGCAGTACTTC.

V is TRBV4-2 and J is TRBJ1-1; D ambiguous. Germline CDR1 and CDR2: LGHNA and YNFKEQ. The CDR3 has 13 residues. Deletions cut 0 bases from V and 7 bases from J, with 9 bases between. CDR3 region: CASSQDLLFEAFF. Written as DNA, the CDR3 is TGTGCCAGCAGCCAAGATCTTCTCTTTGAAGCTTTCTTT.

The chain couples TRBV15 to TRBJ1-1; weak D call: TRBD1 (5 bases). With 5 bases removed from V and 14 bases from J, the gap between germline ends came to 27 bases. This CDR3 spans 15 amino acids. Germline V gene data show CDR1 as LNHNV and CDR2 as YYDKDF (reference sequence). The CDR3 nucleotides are TGTGCCACCAGCTACGAAGGGGTAGAGTCGGGTAGAGTCTTCTTT. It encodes CATSYEGVESGRVFF.

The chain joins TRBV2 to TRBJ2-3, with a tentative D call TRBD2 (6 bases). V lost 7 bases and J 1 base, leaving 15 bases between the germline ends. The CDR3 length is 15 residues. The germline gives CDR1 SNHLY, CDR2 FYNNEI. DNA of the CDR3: TGTGCCAGCATTCGGGAGAGACTCGGCACAGATACGCAGTATTTT. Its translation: CASIRERLGTDTQYF.

CDR3 bases: TGTGCCAGCAGCGGACAGGGAGGCTCCACAGATACGCAGTATTTT. It translates to CASSGQGGSTDTQYF. This chain links TRBV9 with TRBJ2-3; a possible D gene is TRBD1 (7 bases). CDR3 length: 15 amino acids. Germline V lookup: CDR1 SGDLS, CDR2 YYNGEE. V lost 3 bases and J lost 2, with 13 bases in between. Full variable domain (remainder filled in from reference TRBV9 and TRBJ2-3): DSGVTQTPKHLITATGQRVTLRCSPRSGDLSVYWYQQSLDQGLQFLIQYYNGEERAKGNILERFSAQQFPDLHSELNLSSLELGDSALYFCASSGQGGSTDTQYFGPGTRLTVL.

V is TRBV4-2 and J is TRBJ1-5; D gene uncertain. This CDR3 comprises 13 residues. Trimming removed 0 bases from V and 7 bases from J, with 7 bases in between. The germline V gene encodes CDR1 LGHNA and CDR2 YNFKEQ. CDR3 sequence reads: CASSQDERQPQHF. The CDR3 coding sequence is TGTGCCAGCAGCCAAGATGAGCGACAGCCCCAGCATTTT.

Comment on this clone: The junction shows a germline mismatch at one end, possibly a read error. CDR3 residues: CASSLGRGTDTQYF. CDR3 sequence (DNA): TGTGCTAGCAGCTTGGGCAGGGGTACAGATACGCAGTATTTT. The rearrangement uses TRBV7-7 and TRBJ2-3, with D possibly being TRBD1 (6 bases). CDR1 and CDR2 (germline): SSHAT, FNYEAQ (reference sequence). The CDR3 sequence is 14 residues long.

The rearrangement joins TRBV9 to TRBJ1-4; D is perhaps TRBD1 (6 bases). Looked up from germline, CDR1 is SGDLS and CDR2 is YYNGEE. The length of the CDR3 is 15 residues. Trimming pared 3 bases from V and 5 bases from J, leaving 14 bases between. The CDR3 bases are TGTGCCAGCAGCGCGTCGGGACACCCAAATGAAAAACTGTTTTTT. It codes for CASSASGHPNEKLFF.

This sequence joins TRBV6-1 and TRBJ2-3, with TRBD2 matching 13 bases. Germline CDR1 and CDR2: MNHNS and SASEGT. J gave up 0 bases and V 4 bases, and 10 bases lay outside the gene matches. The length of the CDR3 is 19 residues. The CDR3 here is CASSGSGLAGVYSTDTQYF. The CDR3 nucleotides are TGTGCCAGCAGTGGCTCAGGACTAGCGGGAGTCTATAGCACAGATACGCAGTATTTT.

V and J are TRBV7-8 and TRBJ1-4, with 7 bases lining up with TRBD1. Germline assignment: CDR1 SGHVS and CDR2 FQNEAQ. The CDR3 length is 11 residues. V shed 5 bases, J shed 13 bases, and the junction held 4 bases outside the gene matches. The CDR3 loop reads CASSGGQTLFF. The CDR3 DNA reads TGTGCCAGCAGCGGGGGACAGACACTGTTTTTT.

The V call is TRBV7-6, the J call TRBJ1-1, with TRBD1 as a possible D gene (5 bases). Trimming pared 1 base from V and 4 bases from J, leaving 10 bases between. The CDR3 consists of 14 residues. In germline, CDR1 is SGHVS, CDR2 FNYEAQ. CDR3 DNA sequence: TGTGCCAGCAGCTTAGGTGGGGCGGTCACTGAAGCTTTCTTT. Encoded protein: CASSLGGAVTEAFF. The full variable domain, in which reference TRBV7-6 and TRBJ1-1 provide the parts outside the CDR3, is GAGVSQSPRYKVTKRGQDVALRCDPISGHVSLYWYRQALGQGPEFLTYFNYEAQQDKSGLPNDRFSAERPEGSISTLTIQRTEQRDSAMYRCASSLGGAVTEAFFGQGTRLTVV.

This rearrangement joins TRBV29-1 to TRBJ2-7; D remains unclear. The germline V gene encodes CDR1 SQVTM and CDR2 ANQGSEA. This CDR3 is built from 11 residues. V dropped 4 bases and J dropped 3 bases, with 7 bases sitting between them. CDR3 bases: TGCAGCGTTGTCCAGATCTACGAGCAGTACTTC. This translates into CSVVQIYEQYF.

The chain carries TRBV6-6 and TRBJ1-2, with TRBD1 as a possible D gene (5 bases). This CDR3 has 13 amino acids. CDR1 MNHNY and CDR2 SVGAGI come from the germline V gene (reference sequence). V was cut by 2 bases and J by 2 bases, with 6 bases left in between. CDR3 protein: CASSYAGNYGYTF. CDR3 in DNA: TGTGCCAGCAGTTACGCAGGGAACTATGGCTACACCTTC.